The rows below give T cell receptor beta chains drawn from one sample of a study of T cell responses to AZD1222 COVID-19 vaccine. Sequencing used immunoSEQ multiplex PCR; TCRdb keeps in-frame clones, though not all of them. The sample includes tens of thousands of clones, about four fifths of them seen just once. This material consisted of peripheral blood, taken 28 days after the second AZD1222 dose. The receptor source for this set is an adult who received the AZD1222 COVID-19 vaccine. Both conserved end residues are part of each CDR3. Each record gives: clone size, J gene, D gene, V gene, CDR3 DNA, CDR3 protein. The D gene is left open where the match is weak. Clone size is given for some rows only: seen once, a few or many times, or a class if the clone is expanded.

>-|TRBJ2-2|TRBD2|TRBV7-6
TGTGCCAGCAGCTCGACTAGCGGAACCCGTGCTACCGGGGAGCTGTTTTTT
CASSSTSGTRATGELFF
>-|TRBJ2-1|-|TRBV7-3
TGTGCCAGCAGCCCCGGGGGCACCTACAATGAGCAGTTCTTC
CASSPGGTYNEQFF
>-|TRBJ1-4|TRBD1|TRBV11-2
TGTGCCAGCAGCTTAGCCGGGACAGGGATCGCCAAACTGTTTTTT
CASSLAGTGIAKLFF
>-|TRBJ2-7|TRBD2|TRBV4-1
TGCGCCAGCAGCCGCCGGCCGGGGGGGAACGAGCAGTACTTC
CASSRRPGGNEQYF
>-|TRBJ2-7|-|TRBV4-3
TGCGCCAGCCTCGGGGGCTTCGGCTACGAGCAGTACTTC
CASLGGFGYEQYF
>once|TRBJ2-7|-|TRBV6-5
TGTGCCAGCAGTTACGGGAAAACCTCCTACGAGCAGTACTTC
CASSYGKTSYEQYF
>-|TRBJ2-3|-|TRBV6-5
TGTGCCAGCAGTTACTCGATGAGTTACGGCACAGATACGCAGTATTTT
CASSYSMSYGTDTQYF
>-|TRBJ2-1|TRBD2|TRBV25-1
TGTGCCAGCAGTGGGCCGTCTCTAGCGGAAAGCTCCTACAATGAGCAGTTCTTC
CASSGPSLAESSYNEQFF
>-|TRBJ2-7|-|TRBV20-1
TGCAGTGCTAGTGAGTTGGAGGATTACTACGAGCAGTACTTC
CSASELEDYYEQYF
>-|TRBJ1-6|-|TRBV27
TGTGCCAGCAGCTATAGGACAGATTCTAGCTCCTATAATTCACCCCTCCACTTT
CASSYRTDSSSYNSPLHF
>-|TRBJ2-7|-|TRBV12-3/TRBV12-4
TGTGCCAGCAGTCTCCACCTCGAGGGCGAGCAGTACTTC
CASSLHLEGEQYF
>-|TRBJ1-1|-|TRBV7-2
TGTGCCAGCAGCTTAGGCCGAAACACTGAAGCTTTCTTT
CASSLGRNTEAFF
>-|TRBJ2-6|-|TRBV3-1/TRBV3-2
TGTGCCAGCAGCCAAGATTGGGGGCCTGGGGCCAACGTCCTGACTTTC
CASSQDWGPGANVLTF
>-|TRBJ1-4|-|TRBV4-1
TGCGCCAGCAGCCAAATTGGGGGGAGAGAAAAACTGTTTTTT
CASSQIGGREKLFF
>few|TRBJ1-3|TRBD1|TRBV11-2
TGTGCCAGCAGCTTAGGGACAGGGGGCCTTAACACCATATATTTT
CASSLGTGGLNTIYF
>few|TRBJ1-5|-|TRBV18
TGTGCCAGCTCACCACCGGTATCGGACAGCTCCGTGCGTGATCAGCCCCAGCATTTT
CASSPPVSDSSVRDQPQHF
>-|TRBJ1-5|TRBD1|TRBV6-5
TGTGCCAGCAGCCCCGGGACAGGGGCATATCAGCCCCAGCATTTT
CASSPGTGAYQPQHF
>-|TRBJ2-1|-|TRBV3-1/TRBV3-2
TGTGCCAGCAGCCAAGATTCGACCGTGGGTGAGCAGTTCTTC
CASSQDSTVGEQFF
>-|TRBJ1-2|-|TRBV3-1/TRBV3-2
TGTGCCAGCAGCCAAGGAAGCGGGACACCCATCTATGGCTACACCTTC
CASSQGSGTPIYGYTF
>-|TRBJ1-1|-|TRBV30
TGTGCCTGGAGTCGGTCCGCCGGGGGGAACACTGAAGCTTTCTTT
CAWSRSAGGNTEAFF
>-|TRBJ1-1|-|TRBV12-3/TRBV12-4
TGTGCCAGCAGCCTCTCTCCTCTCACTGAAGCTTTCTTT
CASSLSPLTEAFF
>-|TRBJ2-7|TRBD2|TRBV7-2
TGTGCCAGCAGCCCACTAGCGGGAGGTAACGAGCAGTACTTC
CASSPLAGGNEQYF
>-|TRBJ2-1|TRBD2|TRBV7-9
TGTGCCATCAGGGAAACTAGCGGGGCCTACAATGAGCAGTTCTTC
CAIRETSGAYNEQFF
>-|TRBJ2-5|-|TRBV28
TGTGTCAGCAGTTCTCCCGGGGGACAAGAGACCCAGTACTTC
CVSSSPGGQETQYF
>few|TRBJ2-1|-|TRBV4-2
TGTGCCAGCAGCCAAGAGAGGATTAGTGAGCAGTTCTTC
CASSQERISEQFF
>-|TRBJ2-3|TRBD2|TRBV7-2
TGTGCCAGCAGCTTACCCCGGACTAGCGGGAGGGGGCAGTATTTT
CASSLPRTSGRGQYF
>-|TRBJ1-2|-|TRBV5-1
TGCGCCAGCAGCTTCGCAGGGGCCGCTAGTGGCTACACCTTC
CASSFAGAASGYTF
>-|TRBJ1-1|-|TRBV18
TGTGCCAGCTCACCACCGAAGGGACACGCACCACCTGAAAACACTGAAGCTTTCTTT
CASSPPKGHAPPENTEAFF
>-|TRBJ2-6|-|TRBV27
TGTGCCAGCAGTCCCATTACCTCTGGGGCCAACGTCCTGACTTTC
CASSPITSGANVLTF
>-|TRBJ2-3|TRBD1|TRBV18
TGTGCCAGCTCACCAACGGGACAGGGCACAGATACGCAGTATTTT
CASSPTGQGTDTQYF
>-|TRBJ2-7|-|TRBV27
TGTGCCAGCAGTTTTCGGGGTAGTAACGAGCAGTACTTC
CASSFRGSNEQYF
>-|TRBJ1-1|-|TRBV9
TGTGCCAGCAGCGTAGGGTCAGTGCTTAACACTGAAGCTTTCTTT
CASSVGSVLNTEAFF
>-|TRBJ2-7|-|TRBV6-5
TGTGCCAGCAGGCGGACACTCTACGAGCAGTACTTC
CASRRTLYEQYF
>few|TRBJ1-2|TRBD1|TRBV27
TGTGCCAGCAGTTTACGACAGGGGGCGCCCCATGGCTACACCTTC
CASSLRQGAPHGYTF
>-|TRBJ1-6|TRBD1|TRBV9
TGTGCCAGCAGCGCCCCAGGGACAGGGGGCAGGAATTCACCCCTCCACTTT
CASSAPGTGGRNSPLHF
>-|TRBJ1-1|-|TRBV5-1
TGCGCCAGCAGCTTGGCCGAGGACACTGAAGCTTTCTTT
CASSLAEDTEAFF
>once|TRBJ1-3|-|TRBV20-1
TGCAGTGCTAGTGGTGTGGCAGGGCATCCCCACTCTGGAAACACCATATATTTT
CSASGVAGHPHSGNTIYF
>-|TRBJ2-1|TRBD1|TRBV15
TGTGCCACCAGCAGTATAGGGACAGAGTACAATGAGCAGTTCTTC
CATSSIGTEYNEQFF
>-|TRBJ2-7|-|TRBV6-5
TGTGCCAGCAGTCTCAGCCGGGGGACTCAGCAGTACTTC
CASSLSRGTQQYF
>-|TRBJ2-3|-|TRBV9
TGTGCCAGCAGCCGCGACGGAGCCCGCACAGATACGCAGTATTTT
CASSRDGARTDTQYF
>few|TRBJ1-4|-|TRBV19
TGTGCCAGTAGTAGAACAGAAAATGAAAAACTGTTTTTT
CASSRTENEKLFF
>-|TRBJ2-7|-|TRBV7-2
TGTGCCAGCAGCTTGAGCTCGGGCGGGTGGGATCCCTACGAGCAGTACTTC
CASSLSSGGWDPYEQYF
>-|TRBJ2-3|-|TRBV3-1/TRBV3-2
TGTGCCAGCAGCCAAGTCAGGGATGATGGGACAGATACGCAGTATTTT
CASSQVRDDGTDTQYF
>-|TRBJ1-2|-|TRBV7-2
TGTGCCAGCAGCTCACAGGGAATCGATGGCTACACCTTC
CASSSQGIDGYTF
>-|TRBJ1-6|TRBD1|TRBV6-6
TGTGCCAGCAGTTCACCGGGACAGGGTGCTTCACCCCTCCACTTT
CASSSPGQGASPLHF
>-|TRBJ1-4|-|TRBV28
TGTGCCAGCAGTTCCCCGACCGCAACTAATGAAAAACTGTTTTTT
CASSSPTATNEKLFF
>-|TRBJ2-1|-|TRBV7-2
TGTGCCAGCAGCTTAGCCTCGTACAATGAGCAGTTCTTC
CASSLASYNEQFF